Sequencing of this T cell receptor beta chain was carried out in a study of blood T cells in healthy people across ages. The J segment lost 5 bases and the V segment lost 0 bases, leaving 1 base of the junction unmatched. Germline CDR1 is SEHNR and CDR2 is FQNEAQ (reference sequence). There are 13 residues in the CDR3. Each of the donors had around 9 milliliters of peripheral blood drawn into EDTA-treated Vacutainer tubes. Only a few counts were recorded for this clonotype. Just one base apart from a much larger clone, this may be a read error. Then a second PCR, running roughly 7 to 11 cycles, was carried out with a sample-barcoded 5' primer and a J-beta primer mix. One entry per CDR3 protein results from TCRdb running MiXCR on the 5' RACE reads. The table includes 550,000 to 750,000 distinct CDR3 sequences, 21% detected once.

V is TRBV7-9 and J is TRBJ2-7; 7 positions match TRBD1. The source material was blood. The sequence was obtained from an older man in good health. The DNA of the CDR3 is TGTGCCAGCAGCTTAGCACAGGGGAACGAGCAGTACTTC. Residues: CASSLAQGNEQYF.